This entry lists 17 T cell receptor beta chains sequenced from one sample in a study of cytomegalovirus exposure and HLA in healthy donors. PCR used 60 Vbeta primers and 13 Jbeta primers. The method was immunoSEQ multiplex PCR; TCRdb's version includes in-frame clones alone and lacks a portion of them. There are just over 60,000 clones in the sample; around 87% occur only once, and approximately 1.4% lies in the top ten. What was sequenced was PBMCs. These receptors were taken from a man between 18 and 35 years old in good health and CMV-seronegative.

In this sample, this clone turned up once. The CDR3: CAWSRGSRVGGEQYF. CDR3 bases: TGTGCCTGGAGTCGTGGAAGCAGGGTAGGGGGAGAGCAGTACTTC. The chain carries TRBV30 and TRBJ2-7; tentative D call: TRBD1 (6 bases). Germline CDR1 is GTSNPN and CDR2 is SVGIG (reference sequence). The CDR3 is made up of 15 amino acids. Trimming left V 2 bases short and J 7 bases short, with 21 bases between.

The chain recombines TRBV6-1 with TRBJ2-3, with 7 positions matching TRBD2. The V and J ends lost 11 bases and 6 bases, in that order; junction bases with no gene match: 14. Per the germline V gene, CDR1 is MNHNS and CDR2 is SASEGT. The CDR3 runs to 14 residues. CDR3 in amino acids: CAAGETSRWDTQYF. In nucleotides, the CDR3 is TGTGCCGCAGGCGAGACTAGCAGGTGGGATACGCAGTATTTT.

The chain carries TRBV9 and TRBJ2-2; D call uncertain. There are 15 residues in the CDR3. Germline lookup yields CDR1 SGDLS and CDR2 YYNGEE. Trimming removed 0 bases from V and 1 base from J, with 7 bases in between. The CDR3 coding sequence is TGTGCCAGCAGCGTAGATGGCTTGAACACCGGGGAGCTGTTTTTT. As protein: CASSVDGLNTGELFF. Looking up the rest from reference TRBV9 and TRBJ2-2 gives the full variable domain: DSGVTQTPKHLITATGQRVTLRCSPRSGDLSVYWYQQSLDQGLQFLIQYYNGEERAKGNILERFSAQQFPDLHSELNLSSLELGDSALYFCASSVDGLNTGELFFGEGSRLTVL.

This rearrangement joins TRBV10-3 to TRBJ2-7; D not resolved. CDR1 is ENHRY, CDR2 SYGVKD, per germline. V shed 6 bases and J shed 3 bases, with 9 bases lying between them. The length of the CDR3 is 12 residues. The DNA of the CDR3 is TGTGCCATCAGAGACTCGAGCTACGAGCAGTACTTC. Protein: CAIRDSSYEQYF.

The chain links TRBV11-3 to TRBJ2-7; TRBD1 agrees at 10 bases. V lost 5 bases, J lost 2 bases, and 6 bases stayed unmatched. Per the germline V gene, CDR1 is SGHNT and CDR2 is YENEEA. The CDR3 totals 15 residues. CDR3 sequence: CASSPRTGGTYEQYF. As DNA, the CDR3 is TGTGCCAGCAGCCCCCGGACAGGGGGGACCTACGAGCAGTACTTC.

This rearrangement joins TRBV6-5 to TRBJ1-4; 8 bases match TRBD1. The CDR3 covers 15 residues. With 2 bases clipped from V and 7 bases from J, the junction kept 6 bases outside the gene matches. Germline V lookup: CDR1 MNHEY, CDR2 SVGAGI. The CDR3 protein is CASSYAGGVGEKLFF. DNA for the CDR3: TGTGCCAGCAGTTACGCAGGGGGCGTGGGTGAAAAACTGTTTTTT.

Notes on this clone: An end of the junction differs from the germline gene, which may be a read error. V and J are TRBV30 and TRBJ1-1; no clear D. CDR3 length: 16 amino acids. Per the germline V gene, CDR1 is GTSNPN and CDR2 is SVGIG (reference sequence). The CDR3: CAWSVGPSFGNTEVFF. The CDR3 DNA sequence: TGTGCCTGGAGTGTCGGCCCCTCCTTCGGGAACACTGAAGTTTTCTTT.

The sample holds one count of this clone. The chain links TRBV9 to TRBJ2-7, with D tentatively TRBD2 (7 bases). The CDR3 contains 14 residues. V lost 4 bases and J 4 bases, leaving 15 bases between the germline ends. Looked up from germline, CDR1 is SGDLS and CDR2 is YYNGEE. This CDR3 is CASSSGEGRYEQYF. The CDR3 bases are TGTGCCAGCAGCTCAGGGGAGGGTCGGTACGAGCAGTACTTC.

This rearrangement joins TRBV6-5 to TRBJ1-2; TRBD1 might be the D (5 bases). The CDR3 has 12 residues. The V and J ends lost 6 bases and 6 bases respectively, with 11 bases between them. Germline lookup yields CDR1 MNHEY and CDR2 SVGAGI. The CDR3 DNA reads as TGTGCCAGCAGCCAGTCAGGGAATGGCTACACCTTC. Its translation: CASSQSGNGYTF.

J is TRBJ2-1 and V is TRBV27; 7 bases match TRBD1. This CDR3 has 12 amino acids. After removal of 4 bases from V and 8 bases from J, the junction contained 2 bases not matched to a gene. Germline CDR1 is MNHEY and CDR2 is SMNVEV (reference sequence). This chain's CDR3 is CASSWDRHEQFF. CDR3 nucleotides: TGTGCCAGCAGTTGGGACAGACATGAGCAGTTCTTC.

The genes are TRBV28 and TRBJ2-2, with a weak D call TRBD1 (6 bases). The V gene's germline CDR1 is MDHEN and CDR2 SYDVKM. With 7 bases removed from V and 0 bases from J, the gap between germline ends came to 12 bases. The CDR3 covers 15 residues. CDR3 sequence reads: CASIEGTTNTGELFF. The CDR3 DNA sequence: TGTGCCAGCATCGAGGGGACAACGAACACCGGGGAGCTGTTTTTT.

The chain links TRBV2 to TRBJ1-5; TRBD1 is a possible D gene (6 bases). V shed 4 bases and J shed 7 bases, with 14 bases lying between them. This CDR3 has 14 residues. Per the germline V gene, CDR1 is SNHLY and CDR2 is FYNNEI. The CDR3 region is CASSGGQGSQPQHF. The CDR3 nucleotides read TGTGCCAGCAGTGGGGGGCAGGGGAGCCAGCCCCAGCATTTT.

The chain has TRBV4-1 and TRBJ2-2; 8 bases are shared with TRBD2. The CDR3 runs to 15 residues. V was clipped by 0 bases and J by 6 bases; unmatched bases: 3. Looked up from germline, CDR1 is MGHRA and CDR2 is YSYEKL. The CDR3 DNA reads TGCGCCAGCAGCCAAGATCGAGCGGGGGCCGGGGAGCTGTTTTTT. Its protein product is CASSQDRAGAGELFF.

The V call is TRBV29-1, the J call TRBJ2-1, with 9 bases lining up with TRBD1. Losses at the gene ends were 7 bases for V and 3 bases for J; bases not matched to a gene: 4. Per germline, CDR1 SQVTM and CDR2 ANQGSEA. CDR3 length: 13 amino acids. The chain's CDR3 is CSGGTGNYNEQFF. CDR3 nucleotides: TGCAGCGGGGGGACAGGGAACTACAATGAGCAGTTCTTC.

The chain has TRBV28 and TRBJ1-5, with TRBD1 matching 8 bases. The CDR3 is made up of 15 amino acids. Looked up from germline, CDR1 is MDHEN and CDR2 is SYDVKM. The trim removed 6 bases at V and 4 bases at J, leaving 8 bases unmatched. DNA for the CDR3: TGTGCCAGCAGCGAGGGGACAGGCTCAAATCAGCCCCAGCATTTT. This sequence encodes CASSEGTGSNQPQHF.

This clone was recorded only once. The chain is built from TRBV27 and TRBJ1-2; no definite D call. Trimming pared 2 bases from V and 2 bases from J, leaving 6 bases between. Germline values: CDR1 MNHEY, CDR2 SMNVEV (reference sequence). The CDR3 is 13 amino acids. The CDR3 region is CASSLGRNYGYTF. Written as DNA, the CDR3 is TGTGCCAGCAGTTTAGGGAGAAACTATGGCTACACCTTC.

V gene TRBV19 combines with J gene TRBJ2-7, with 8 positions matching TRBD2. CDR3 length: 14 residues. Germline loops: CDR1 LNHDA, CDR2 SQIVND (reference sequence). V lost 1 base to trimming and J lost 5 bases; unmatched junction nucleotides: 4. Here the CDR3 reads CASSIATGGDEQYF. CDR3 nucleotides: TGTGCCAGTAGTATAGCCACGGGGGGGGACGAGCAGTACTTC.